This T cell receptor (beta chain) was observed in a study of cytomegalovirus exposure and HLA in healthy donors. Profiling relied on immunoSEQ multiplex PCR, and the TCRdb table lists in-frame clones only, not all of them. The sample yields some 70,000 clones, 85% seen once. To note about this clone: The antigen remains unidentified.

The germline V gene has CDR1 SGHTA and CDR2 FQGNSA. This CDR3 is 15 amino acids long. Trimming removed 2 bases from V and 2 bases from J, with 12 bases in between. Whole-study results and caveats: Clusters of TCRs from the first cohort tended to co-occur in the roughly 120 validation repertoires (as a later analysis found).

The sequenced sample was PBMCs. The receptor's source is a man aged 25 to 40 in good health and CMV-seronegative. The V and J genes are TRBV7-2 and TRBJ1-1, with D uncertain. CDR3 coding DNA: TGTGCCAGCAGCTTATTTGGCGGAGTTAACACTGAAGCTTTCTTT. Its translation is CASSLFGGVNTEAFF. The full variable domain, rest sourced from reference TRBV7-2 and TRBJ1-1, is GAGVSQSPSNKVTEKGKDVELRCDPISGHTALYWYRQSLGQGLEFLIYFQGNSAPDKSGLPSDRFSAERTGGSVSTLTIQRTQQEDSAVYLCASSLFGGVNTEAFFGQGTRLTVV.